This T cell receptor beta chain was captured by sequencing in a study of shared clonotypes between healthy human individuals. About the research overall: Per donor, three plates held CD4 naive cells, three held CD4 memory, two held CD8 naive and one held CD8 memory. Study observations and caveats: Relative to clonotypes present in all four donors, those not shared had lower generation probabilities.

Naive CD8 cells were CD45RO-negative, positively selected for CCR7, excluding terminally differentiated effector memory CD45RA+ cells. A deep-level run was used for the assay. Sorted-subset replicate PCR reactions contained approximately 190 ng DNA, corresponding to some 29,000 T cell genomes. Method: immunoSEQ multiplex PCR; TCRdb's copy keeps in-frame clones and lacks some. This table has under 2,000,000 clones, approximately 95% appearing once. Regarding this clone: No antigen is known for it.

There are 16 residues in the CDR3. The V gene end was trimmed by 0 bases and the J gene end by 6 bases; junction bases not matched to a gene: 9. Germline lookup yields CDR1 SGHDT and CDR2 YYEEEE. The chain combines TRBV5-6 with TRBJ2-7; TRBD1 aligns across 10 bases. The sample consisted of naive CD8+ T cells sorted from blood. This sequence was found in a man aged 18 to 35 in good health. CDR3 DNA sequence: TGTGCCAGCAGCTTGGTGCATGGGGGGACAGGGGCCGAGCAGTACTTC. Translation: CASSLVHGGTGAEQYF.